This T cell receptor beta chain was captured in a study of T cells in Graves' hyperthyroidism and ophthalmopathy (dated by TCRdb to between 2017 and 2020). About the investigation overall: Peripheral blood samples were taken at the time of initial diagnosis, prior to any treatment. To identify distinguishing TCR V-J signatures, a discovery cohort of around 98 patients was used, comprising 40 to 45 with Graves' ophthalmopathy and some 57 with stable Graves' hyperthyroidism. Whether ophthalmopathy could be predicted prospectively was tested in an independent validation cohort made up of some 20 hyperthyroidism patients plus 17 patients who later progressed to ophthalmopathy. The 90 to 100 discovery patients were randomly split 7:3 into training and test sets. In more than 5 Graves' hyperthyroidism patients, the study also compared T-cell repertoires from thyroid tissue with T-cell repertoires from blood. Following sampling, methimazole starting at 30 mg daily was given to hyperthyroidism patients, and high-dose intravenous methylprednisolone was given to ophthalmopathy patients. According to the paper, TCR Vbeta CDR3 sequencing was carried out on roughly 130 peripheral blood samples, which came from more than 40 ophthalmopathy, 80 or so hyperthyroidism and about 17 progressor patients.

This clonotype appeared many times. The target of this receptor is not known. No quality values exist for individual bases; no much larger clone is one base distant. Reading the germline V gene (reference sequence) gives CDR1 DFQATT and CDR2 SNEGSKA. Its CDR3 holds 13 amino acids, cysteine through phenylalanine. The only DNA kept is the CDR3, 39 bases in frame from the first base. V is pared back by 6 bases and J by 6 bases, with 15 bases lying between the germline termini. Graves' hyperthyroidism was defined as stable when no progression to ophthalmopathy occurred over 18 months of follow-up. Hyperthyroidism patients were aged 18 to 65 years and newly diagnosed, with disease duration of less than 2 months. Any patient with an uncontrolled infection, another autoimmune disease, pregnancy or lactation was excluded. Clinical symptoms, serum thyroxine and TRAb, thyroid ultrasound, and orbital computed tomography formed the basis for the diagnoses. Ficoll-Paque density gradient centrifugation was used to isolate PBMCs from about 9.4 ml of fresh peripheral blood. Trizol reagent was used to extract total RNA, and RNA quality was then checked on an Agilent 2100 Bioanalyzer.

Results and caveats for the whole study, not just this receptor: No statistical method was used to fix the sample size in advance, and group allocation was not hidden from the investigators. During validation, the model predicted progression to ophthalmopathy a median of roughly six months ahead of onset, with roughly 65% sensitivity and under 85% specificity. A model built on a 13 V-J signature distinguished ophthalmopathy from stable hyperthyroidism, reaching 87.88% sensitivity and 81.08% specificity in cross-validation and 80%/75% in testing. Blood samples also contained most of the expanded thyroid clonotypes (frequency above 0.001), which suggests that blood repertoires may reflect thyroid immune responses.

The TCR beta CDR3 regions were amplified from RNA transcripts. The TCR CDR3 was subjected to a first round of RT-PCR using the HTBI primer set and the Qiagen OneStep RT-PCR kit. Libraries were constructed in a second round of multiplex PCR, after which size selection and purification were carried out. Sequencing of the libraries was done on an Illumina HiSeq2000 using paired-end 100 bp reads. Turning to the authors' computational methods: SOAPnuke was used to process the raw data, throwing out any read that contained adapters or uncalled bases, had a mean Phred below 15, or lacked an exact constant-primer or identifier match. High-quality paired reads were merged using COPE v1.2.5, and each unique nucleotide sequence was defined as a clonotype. MiTCR v1.1 was used to align clonotypes to the IMGT TRBV, TRBD and TRBJ reference segments. The analysis included only V-J combinations with a frequency above 0.0001, which together covered about 99% of the repertoires. A TCS score was defined as the ratio between F50 (clonal expansion) and ExV (chaos), using BLOSUM62-based TCRdist between CDR3 peptides within each V-J. Welch's t-statistics and random forest reduced fewer than 600 V-J features to about 12, which were used in a naive Bayes classifier (R e1071). TCRdb took the public reads, trimmed them with fastp at Q25, ran MiXCR for clone calling and kept in-frame beta chains. Rows with one shared CDR3 protein collapse into an entry with the most common genes and DNA. The V and J calls and clone size come from TCRdb's table, not from the authors' own analysis. Recorded for this sample are hundreds of thousands of distinct CDR3 sequences; over 10% of them occurred a single time. 9% to 9.5% of the sample goes to the ten largest clones.

The TCR sequence derives from a woman aged 18-30 years with Graves' hyperthyroidism. Recombination connected TRBV20-1 to TRBJ2-1; the D gene lacks a confident call. Specimen: blood. The CDR3 loop reads CSAHHRDPNEQFF. The DNA sequence is TGCAGTGCGCATCACCGCGATCCCAATGAGCAGTTCTTC.